The clone carrying this TCR beta chain was found a few times. Its antigen remains unknown. A mixed TRB-A/B primer pool amplified rearranged TRB by multiplex touch-down PCR. Each CDR3 protein is one row after TCRdb ran MiXCR on the multiplex PCR reads. The sample contains about 10,000 distinct CDR3 sequences, around 44% of which appear only once. TCR beta rearrangements were amplified from peripheral blood genomic DNA. The CDR3 sequence is 17 residues long. CDR1 MGHRA and CDR2 YSYEKL come from the germline V gene. The junction had 3 bases not matched to a gene; V was cut back by 1 base and J by 2 bases. The sample comes from a study of T cell repertoires in aging, cancer and after chemotherapy. Study-wide points: Rebound thymic output was suggested by rising median generation probability during chemotherapy in each cancer cohort.

The clonotype comes from a human donor in good health. The genes are TRBV4-1 and TRBJ2-3, with TRBD2 identical over 13 bases. Sequencing input: blood. This CDR3 is CASSQGGLAGYTDTQYF. DNA of the CDR3: TGCGCCAGCAGCCAAGGGGGACTAGCGGGATACACAGATACGCAGTATTTT.